Following are 28 T cell receptor beta chains from one sample sequenced in a study of blood T cell repertoires in COVID-19. Clones were sequenced by immunoSEQ multiplex PCR, and TCRdb holds only the in-frame ones, with some missing. The sample shows around 290,000 clones, approximately 86% of them seen only once. Sequencing was carried out using peripheral blood. The receptors here all came from a woman in her sixties or seventies with COVID-19, enrolled during active disease.

The rearrangement links TRBV5-1 to TRBJ2-1; 11 nucleotides align to TRBD2. CDR3 length: 20 residues. Unmatched junction bases numbered 13, after V lost 2 bases and J lost 0 bases. Germline values: CDR1 SGHRS, CDR2 YFSETQ. CDR3 amino acids: CASSFIVGLAGGTSYNEQFF. The CDR3 DNA reads as TGCGCCAGCAGCTTCATAGTTGGTCTAGCGGGGGGAACCTCCTACAATGAGCAGTTCTTC.

V gene TRBV24-1 combines with J gene TRBJ1-5, with D maybe TRBD1 (6 bases). The V gene lost 4 bases and the J gene lost 9 bases, with 18 bases spanning the gap. CDR1 KGHDR and CDR2 SFDVKD come from the germline V gene. The CDR3 is 15 residues long. The CDR3 sequence is CATSDRQELGMPQHF. Here the CDR3 DNA reads TGTGCCACCAGTGACCGACAGGAATTGGGCATGCCCCAGCATTTT.

The chain links TRBV6-5 to TRBJ1-5; D might be TRBD1 (6 bases). This CDR3 comprises 15 residues. Between the trimmed V and J ends, which lost 7 bases and 2 bases, there was a span of 15 bases. CDR1 and CDR2 from the germline V gene are MNHEY and SVGAGI. The CDR3 spells CASNQGGLGNQPQHF. The CDR3, as DNA: TGTGCCAGCAACCAAGGGGGTTTAGGCAATCAGCCCCAGCATTTT.

This sequence joins TRBV5-4 and TRBJ1-2, with 11 bases aligning to TRBD1. Germline CDR1 is SGHNT and CDR2 is YYREEE (reference sequence). Trimming at V came to 5 bases and at J to 1 base, leaving 4 bases not matched to a gene. The CDR3 covers 15 residues. The CDR3 loop reads CASRWDRGNNYGYTF. In DNA form, the CDR3 reads TGTGCCAGCAGGTGGGACAGGGGGAATAACTATGGCTACACCTTC.

The chain carries TRBV2 and TRBJ2-1; 9 positions match TRBD1. The J segment lost 9 bases and the V segment lost 3 bases, leaving 18 bases of the junction unmatched. Germline values: CDR1 SNHLY, CDR2 FYNNEI. The CDR3 sequence is 18 residues long. The CDR3 DNA reads TGTGCCAGCAGTGAGGGGGCCCGGGGGACAGGGTTAATAGGTGAGCAGTTCTTC. This translates into CASSEGARGTGLIGEQFF.

The V call is TRBV9, the J call TRBJ1-3, with D possibly matching TRBD1 (6 bases). The CDR3 covers 16 residues. Trimming stripped 4 bases from V and 0 bases from J, with 14 bases between. Germline V gene data show CDR1 as SGDLS and CDR2 as YYNGEE. CDR3 in DNA: TGTGCCAGCAGCTTAGCCGGGACAACCTCTGGAAACACCATATATTTT. This translates into CASSLAGTTSGNTIYF.

V gene TRBV5-1 combines with J gene TRBJ1-2; a possible D gene is TRBD1 (5 bases). The V end lost 4 bases, the J end lost 6 bases, and 19 bases lay between the germline ends. The CDR3 totals 15 residues. Germline V lookup: CDR1 SGHRS, CDR2 YFSETQ. The DNA for the CDR3 is TGCGCCAGCAGCGCCTTACAGGCCTCGGTGGATGGCTACACCTTC. Protein: CASSALQASVDGYTF.

V is TRBV7-9 and J is TRBJ2-5, with D perhaps matching TRBD2 (6 bases). Looked up from germline, CDR1 is SEHNR and CDR2 is FQNEAQ (reference sequence). V lost 0 bases, J lost 1 base, and 9 bases lay in between. This CDR3 is 15 amino acids long. As DNA, the CDR3 is TGTGCCAGCAGCTTAGCCGCGGGGCGCCAAGAGACCCAGTACTTC. This translates into CASSLAAGRQETQYF. Full variable domain (remainder filled in from reference TRBV7-9 and TRBJ2-5): DTGVSQNPRHKITKRGQNVTFRCDPISEHNRLYWYRQTLGQGPEFLTYFQNEAQLEKSRLLSDRFSAERPKGSFSTLEIQRTEQGDSAMYLCASSLAAGRQETQYFGPGTRLLVL.

V usage is TRBV7-9 and J usage is TRBJ1-1, with D possibly matching TRBD1 (6 bases). V lost 5 bases to trimming and J lost 3 bases, with 10 bases between them. Germline assignment: CDR1 SEHNR and CDR2 FQNEAQ (reference sequence). The CDR3 totals 13 residues. The CDR3 region has the DNA TGTGCCAGCAGCAGACAGGCCGACACTGAAGCTTTCTTT. This translates into CASSRQADTEAFF.

This clone was counted a few times. J is TRBJ1-2 and V is TRBV6-5, with 7 nucleotides matching TRBD1. This CDR3 spans 14 amino acids. V lost 6 bases to trimming and J lost 7 bases; unmatched junction nucleotides: 11. Germline CDR1 is MNHEY and CDR2 is SVGAGI. CDR3 sequence reads: CASSNRQGVAGYTF. Here the CDR3 DNA reads TGTGCCAGCAGCAACCGACAGGGAGTCGCTGGCTACACCTTC.

The chain joins TRBV9 to TRBJ1-2; TRBD1 matches 8 bases. J was trimmed by 0 bases and V by 2 bases; bases with no gene match: 6. CDR3 length: 16 residues. The germline V gene encodes CDR1 SGDLS and CDR2 YYNGEE. The CDR3 DNA is TGTGCCAGCAGCGTTGCCAGGGGGCCCTCTAACTATGGCTACACCTTC. Its protein product is CASSVARGPSNYGYTF.

The chain couples TRBV5-4 to TRBJ1-5; D gene unclear. The germline V and J ends were trimmed by 1 base and 4 bases, with 6 bases remaining between them. Germline V gives CDR1 SGHNT, CDR2 YYREEE (reference sequence). The CDR3 has 13 residues. The CDR3 bases are TGTGCCAGCAGCTTGAACCAGAATCAGCCCCAGCATTTT. It yields the protein CASSLNQNQPQHF. The variable domain in full, with the rest retrieved from reference TRBV5-4 and TRBJ1-5, is ETGVTQSPTHLIKTRGQQVTLRCSSQSGHNTVSWYQQALGQGPQFIFQYYREEENGRGNFPPRFSGLQFPNYSSELNVNALELDDSALYLCASSLNQNQPQHFGDGTRLSIL.

The chain uses TRBV12-3 or TRBV12-4 and TRBJ1-2, with a weak D call TRBD1 (5 bases). V was cut by 1 base and J by 5 bases, with 8 bases left in between. This CDR3 comprises 13 residues. In DNA, the CDR3 is TGTGCCAGCAGTTTAGAGGGGCCTTATGGCTACACCTTC. Its translation is CASSLEGPYGYTF.

The chain combines TRBV7-2 with TRBJ2-7, with D unclear. V shed 2 bases and J shed 6 bases, with 8 bases lying between them. The length of the CDR3 is 12 residues. Germline V gene sequence: CDR1 SGHTA, CDR2 FQGNSA. CDR3 bases: TGTGCCAGCAGCTTAACGTGGCTCGAGCAGTACTTC. Protein product: CASSLTWLEQYF.

This chain links TRBV19 with TRBJ1-2; weak D call: TRBD1 (5 bases). Trimming left V 9 bases short and J 5 bases short, with 19 bases between. The CDR3 is made up of 14 amino acids. The germline CDR1 and CDR2 sequences are LNHDA and SQIVND (reference sequence). The CDR3 reads CASDGGGGWYGYTF. The CDR3 DNA is TGTGCCAGCGACGGCGGGGGAGGATGGTATGGCTACACCTTC. The full variable domain, its missing parts supplied by reference TRBV19 and TRBJ1-2, is DGGITQSPKYLFRKEGQNVTLSCEQNLNHDAMYWYRQDPGQGLRLIYYSQIVNDFQKGDIAEGYSVSREKKESFPLTVTSAQKNPTAFYLCASDGGGGWYGYTFGSGTRLTVV.

The chain links TRBV5-1 to TRBJ2-4; D not certain. The CDR3 runs to 13 residues. Trimming cost V 0 bases and J 15 bases, with 16 bases left between them. Per germline, CDR1 SGHRS and CDR2 YFSETQ. The CDR3 DNA is TGCGCCAGCAGCTTGGCTGAATCGACTCCGTGGTACTTC. As protein: CASSLAESTPWYF.

The rearrangement links TRBV28 to TRBJ1-3; 7 bases align to TRBD1. The CDR3 contains 13 residues. CDR1 and CDR2 from the germline V gene are MDHEN and SYDVKM. J was trimmed by 7 bases and V by 5 bases; bases with no gene match: 5. CDR3 coding DNA: TGTGCCAGCAGTAGGGCAGGGGGTAACACCATATATTTT. This gives the protein CASSRAGGNTIYF. Supplemented by reference TRBV28 and TRBJ1-3, the full variable domain reads DVKVTQSSRYLVKRTGEKVFLECVQDMDHENMFWYRQDPGLGLRLIYFSYDVKMKEKGDIPEGYSVSREKKERFSLILESASTNQTSMYLCASSRAGGNTIYFGEGSWLTVV.

The chain employs TRBV9 and TRBJ1-2; 7 bases are shared with TRBD1. This CDR3 is 14 amino acids long. Germline trimming cut 0 bases from V and 3 bases from J; bases unmatched to any gene: 2. CDR1 and CDR2 from the germline V gene are SGDLS and YYNGEE. This CDR3 is CASSVGDSDYGYTF. CDR3 in DNA: TGTGCCAGCAGCGTAGGGGACAGTGACTATGGCTACACCTTC. Variable domain in full (rest from reference TRBV9 and TRBJ1-2): DSGVTQTPKHLITATGQRVTLRCSPRSGDLSVYWYQQSLDQGLQFLIQYYNGEERAKGNILERFSAQQFPDLHSELNLSSLELGDSALYFCASSVGDSDYGYTFGSGTRLTVV.

The chain links TRBV27 to TRBJ2-7; D gene uncertain. The CDR3 is made up of 16 amino acids. The ends were cut back, 0 bases at V and 0 bases at J, with 12 bases in the middle. CDR1 is MNHEY, CDR2 SMNVEV, per germline (reference sequence). The CDR3 sequence: CASSLSALPSSYEQYF. In DNA form, the CDR3 reads TGTGCCAGCAGTTTATCTGCGCTACCAAGCTCCTACGAGCAGTACTTC.

This chain uses TRBV7-2 with TRBJ2-7; 10 bases are a match to TRBD2. The CDR3 has 13 amino acids. Germline CDR1 is SGHTA and CDR2 is FQGNSA. Trimming at V came to 4 bases and at J to 6 bases, leaving 3 bases not matched to a gene. The CDR3 sequence is CASSSLAGAEQYF. The CDR3 DNA reads as TGTGCCAGCAGCTCTCTAGCGGGGGCCGAGCAGTACTTC.

The J gene is TRBJ2-6, the V gene TRBV6-4, with D perhaps TRBD2 (7 bases). The germline V and J ends were trimmed by 11 bases and 0 bases, with 14 bases remaining between them. Germline V gene data show CDR1 as MRHNA and CDR2 as SNTAGT. The CDR3 covers 15 residues. CDR3 sequence (DNA): TGTGCCCGGGGGGACACAAACTCTGGGGCCAACGTCCTGACTTTC. Its translation is CARGDTNSGANVLTF.

This clone appeared a few times. The chain has TRBV6-5 and TRBJ1-1; maybe TRBD1 (5 bases). CDR1 and CDR2 (germline): MNHEY, SVGAGI. Trimming stripped 0 bases from V and 3 bases from J, with 11 bases between. This CDR3 is 15 amino acids long. CDR3 in amino acids: CASSYSMGGDTEAFF. In nucleotides, the CDR3 is TGTGCCAGCAGTTACTCTATGGGAGGGGACACTGAAGCTTTCTTT.

The CDR3 nucleotides are TGCGCCAGCAGCTTTATGTGGGACAGGGGTAGTAATTCACCCCTCCACTTT. Protein: CASSFMWDRGSNSPLHF. J is TRBJ1-6 and V is TRBV5-1; TRBD1 matches 10 bases. CDR3 length: 17 amino acids. Germline CDR1 is SGHRS and CDR2 is YFSETQ. V dropped 2 bases and J dropped 6; count of bases not matched to a gene: 8. Combining the CDR3 with reference TRBV5-1 and TRBJ1-6 gives the whole variable domain KAGVTQTPRYLIKTRGQQVTLSCSPISGHRSVSWYQQTPGQGLQFLFEYFSETQRNKGNFPGRFSGRQFSNSRSEMNVSTLELGDSALYLCASSFMWDRGSNSPLHFGNGTRLTVT.

The rearrangement links TRBV10-1 to TRBJ2-7, with 8 positions matching TRBD2. The germline gives CDR1 WNHNN, CDR2 SYGVQD (reference sequence). Germline trimming cut 3 bases from V and 3 bases from J; bases unmatched to any gene: 7. The CDR3 has 15 amino acids. The CDR3 reads CASSEGAGAIYEQYF. CDR3 DNA sequence: TGCGCCAGCAGTGAAGGAGCGGGGGCTATCTACGAGCAGTACTTC.

The rearrangement links TRBV27 to TRBJ1-6; 11 bases are a match to TRBD1. Looked up from germline, CDR1 is MNHEY and CDR2 is SMNVEV (reference sequence). The CDR3 is 17 amino acids. Trimming removed 6 bases from V and 6 bases from J; junction bases left unmatched: 10. The CDR3, as DNA: TGTGCCAGCAGCCCTAGGACAGGGGGCTCGGCTAATTCACCCCTCCACTTT. It specifies CASSPRTGGSANSPLHF.

This rearrangement joins TRBV27 to TRBJ1-1, with D perhaps TRBD1 (5 bases). Trimming cost V 3 bases and J 2 bases, with 13 bases left between them. The CDR3 is 15 residues long. Germline loops: CDR1 MNHEY, CDR2 SMNVEV (reference sequence). Written as DNA, the CDR3 is TGTGCCAGCAGTTTCCCAGGGAAAGCTAACACTGAAGCTTTCTTT. Residues: CASSFPGKANTEAFF.

This clone was recorded only once. The chain has TRBV5-1 and TRBJ1-2, with a tentative D call TRBD1 (5 bases). The CDR3 spans 13 residues. Germline CDR1 and CDR2: SGHRS and YFSETQ. V was cut by 2 bases and J by 4 bases, with 9 bases left in between. As DNA, the CDR3 is TGCGCCAGCAGCTTATCAGGGCTCTATGGCTACACCTTC. It translates to CASSLSGLYGYTF.

The chain is built from TRBV5-1 and TRBJ2-7; 8 bases line up with TRBD1. V shed 4 bases and J 7 bases; nucleotides not matched to a gene: 10. The CDR3 consists of 14 residues. In germline, CDR1 is SGHRS, CDR2 YFSETQ. The CDR3 DNA reads as TGCGCCAGCAGCACCGGACAGGGCCTGGGGGAGCAGTACTTC. As protein: CASSTGQGLGEQYF.